These 10 T cell receptor beta chains were sequenced from one sample in a study of breast tumors, draining lymph nodes, adjacent tissues. Breast cancer patients provided tissue from their axillary draining lymph nodes. TCRdb re-called the multiplex PCR reads through MiXCR, storing one row per CDR3 protein. The sample has about 180,000 distinct CDR3 sequences; roughly a third are singletons. Sequenced input: axillary lymph node tissue. These TCRs come from a female donor with breast cancer. Some clones in this sample may be carry-over from other donors' samples.

Note on this clonotype: The germline gene is not matched at one end of the junction; a read error may be the cause. The genes are TRBV11-2 and TRBJ2-3; TRBD1 matches 11 bases. This CDR3 region has 16 residues. In germline, CDR1 is SGHAT, CDR2 FQNNGV. CDR3 region: CASSLGDRGGTDTRYF. The CDR3 DNA reads as TGTGCCAGCAGCTTAGGGGACAGGGGGGGCACAGATACGCGGTATTTT.

This clonotype showed up many times. This chain connects TRBV3-1 to TRBJ2-1; perhaps TRBD1 as D (5 bases). V lost 1 base and J lost 7, with 14 bases in between. Looked up from germline, CDR1 is LGHDT and CDR2 is YNNKEL (reference sequence). The CDR3 contains 15 residues. CDR3 loop: CASSQGGLLRNEQFF. The CDR3, as DNA: TGTGCCAGCAGCCAAGGGGGCCTCCTCAGGAATGAGCAGTTCTTC.

About this clonotype itself: A much larger clone differs by one base, so this may be a read error. This chain uses TRBV25-1 with TRBJ1-6, with 11 bases fitting TRBD1. Germline V CDR1 and CDR2: MGHDK, SYGVNS. The length of the CDR3 is 20 residues. The CDR3 loop reads CASSPRDRGVSSSYNPPLHF. The CDR3 nucleotides read TGTGCCAGCAGCCCCCGGGACAGGGGGGTATCGAGCTCCTATAATCCACCCCTCCACTTT.

A note on this clonotype: A single base separates this from a much larger clone, so it may be a read error. The chain couples TRBV4-3 to TRBJ2-1, with D possibly being TRBD1 or TRBD2 (5 bases each). The CDR3 spans 18 residues. Looked up from germline, CDR1 is LGHNA and CDR2 is YSLEER. Written as DNA, the CDR3 is TGCGCCAGCAGCCAAGGAAGGTATGGGGGAATTTCCTACAATGGGCAGTTCTTC. It is translated as CASSQGRYGGISYNGQFF.

The V call is TRBV7-9, the J call TRBJ2-7; 15 bases are a match to TRBD2. Losses at the gene ends were 6 bases for V and 4 bases for J; bases not matched to a gene: 4. From germline, CDR1 is SEHNR and CDR2 FQNEAQ (reference sequence). The CDR3 contains 15 residues. The CDR3 loop reads CASSPGTSGGYEQYF. In DNA, the CDR3 is TGTGCCAGCAGTCCCGGGACTAGCGGGGGGTACGAGCAGTACTTC.

This clonotype was seen ten or more times. The V and J genes are TRBV5-1 and TRBJ2-3; 7 bases are a match to TRBD2. Looked up from germline, CDR1 is SGHRS and CDR2 is YFSETQ. After removal of 5 bases from V and 2 bases from J, the junction contained 8 bases not matched to a gene. CDR3 length: 15 residues. CDR3 nucleotide sequence: TGCGCCAGCAGTCTGCGGGGGTTTAACACAGATACGCAGTATTTT. Residues: CASSLRGFNTDTQYF.

For this clonotype: At one end the junction does not follow the germline gene, possibly because of a read error. The chain uses TRBV10-3 and TRBJ2-1; 10 bases are a match to TRBD2. Germline CDR1 and CDR2: ENHRY and SYGVKD. There are 17 residues in the CDR3. Here the CDR3 DNA reads TGTGCCAGCAGGAAGGGTGGAGCGGGGGGGTCCTACAATGAGCGGTTCTTC. Its translation: CASRKGGAGGSYNERFF.

J is TRBJ1-2 and V is TRBV2; possibly TRBD1 for D (6 bases). Trimming cost V 3 bases and J 4 bases, with 18 bases left between them. The CDR3 is 16 residues long. CDR1 and CDR2 from the germline V gene are SNHLY and FYNNEI. CDR3 in DNA: TGTGCCAGCAGTGAGCTAGCGGGGGGCGTCGGCTATGGCTACACCTTC. Translated: CASSELAGGVGYGYTF.

This chain uses TRBV5-1 with TRBJ1-2, with 7 nucleotides matching TRBD1. This CDR3 comprises 13 residues. CDR1 and CDR2 from the germline V gene are SGHRS and YFSETQ. J was trimmed by 7 bases and V by 3 bases; bases with no gene match: 6. CDR3 sequence reads: CASSSQGQGGYTF. DNA for the CDR3: TGCGCCAGCAGCTCACAGGGGCAGGGTGGCTACACCTTC.

This clonotype appeared many times. The chain couples TRBV24-1 to TRBJ2-5, with 12 bases that match TRBD2. Germline V gene sequence: CDR1 KGHDR, CDR2 SFDVKD. The CDR3 extends over 16 amino acids. Trimming at V came to 4 bases and at J to 2 bases, leaving 4 bases not matched to a gene. The CDR3 nucleotides read TGTGCCACCAGTGAGTCGACTAGCGGGGGTCAAGAGACCCAGTACTTC. Translation gives CATSESTSGGQETQYF.